The 27 T cell receptor beta chains presented below share a single source sample, sequenced in a study of cytomegalovirus exposure and HLA in healthy donors. PCR primers comprised 60 Vbeta and 13 Jbeta primers. TCRdb's copy holds only in-frame clones and misses some; the assay was immunoSEQ multiplex PCR. The sample yields about 140,000 clones, more than 9.5% seen once. The sequenced material came from PBMCs. All receptors derive from a man aged 50-60 years in good health and CMV-seronegative.

In this sample, this clone turned up a few times. The V gene is TRBV6-1, the J gene TRBJ2-6; weak D call: TRBD1 (5 bases). Germline assignment: CDR1 MNHNS and CDR2 SASEGT. The CDR3 extends over 16 amino acids. V lost 4 bases to trimming and J lost 0 bases, with 10 bases between them. The CDR3 reads CASSGAGYSGANVLTF. As DNA, the CDR3 is TGTGCCAGCAGTGGTGCAGGGTACTCTGGGGCCAACGTCCTGACTTTC.

The chain uses TRBV9 and TRBJ1-2; D may be TRBD1 (5 bases). V was pared by 4 bases and J by 4 bases, with 11 bases between. Germline loops: CDR1 SGDLS, CDR2 YYNGEE. This CDR3 spans 13 amino acids. CDR3 DNA: TGTGCCAGCAGCAGGGGAAAGAGCTATGGCTACACCTTC. Residues: CASSRGKSYGYTF.

The rearrangement uses TRBV30 and TRBJ1-5, with 7 bases identical to TRBD1. V lost 5 bases and J lost 3; bases outside the gene matches: 10. Germline V gene lookup returns CDR1 GTSNPN and CDR2 SVGIG (reference sequence). The CDR3 runs 15 residues. CDR3 DNA sequence: TGTGCCTGGGGGCGAGGTGACAGGGCCAATCAGCCCCAGCATTTT. Its protein product is CAWGRGDRANQPQHF. Full variable domain (outside the CDR3, taken from reference TRBV30 and TRBJ1-5): SQTIHQWPATLVQPVGSPLSLECTVEGTSNPNLYWYRQAAGRGLQLLFYSVGIGQISSEVPQNLSASRPQDRQFILSSKKLLLSDSGFYLCAWGRGDRANQPQHFGDGTRLSIL.

A few counts support this clone. CDR3 DNA: TGTGCCAGCAGCTCCCAACAAAGGAGCGGGGAACAGTACTTC. Its protein is CASSSQQRSGEQYF. The rearrangement joins TRBV11-2 to TRBJ2-7; 7 bases fit TRBD2. The CDR3 totals 14 residues. The ends lost 4 bases at V and 10 bases at J; junction bases unmatched: 13. Germline CDR1 is SGHAT and CDR2 is FQNNGV.

The rearrangement uses TRBV5-6 and TRBJ2-5; 13 bases fit TRBD2. The tail of the sequence fits TRBJ2-7 better, so the J call may be wrong. The CDR3 loop spans 15 amino acids. Looked up from germline, CDR1 is SGHDT and CDR2 is YYEEEE. The DNA for the CDR3 is TGTGCCAGCAGCCCGACTAGCGGGAGGACCTACGAGCAGTACTTC. This encodes CASSPTSGRTYEQYF.

J is TRBJ1-1 and V is TRBV29-1; TRBD1 agrees at 8 bases. Germline V gene lookup returns CDR1 SQVTM and CDR2 ANQGSEA. Trimming at V came to 2 bases and at J to 5 bases, leaving 7 bases not matched to a gene. CDR3 length: 14 amino acids. The CDR3 DNA sequence: TGCAGCGTTGAAACAGCACAGGGGGGGACTGAAGCTTTCTTT. Its protein is CSVETAQGGTEAFF.

The chain has TRBV5-1 and TRBJ2-7; D might be TRBD2 (6 bases). Trimming left V 2 bases short and J 3 bases short, with 12 bases between. CDR1 is SGHRS and CDR2 is YFSETQ in the germline V gene. The CDR3 covers 14 residues. In DNA, the CDR3 is TGCGCCAGCAGCTTCGAGAATAGCGGCTACGAGCAGTACTTC. The encoded protein is CASSFENSGYEQYF.

The CDR3: CASSSPLPSGRIYEQFF. CDR3 nucleotides: TGTGCCAGCAGTTCCCCCCTCCCTAGCGGGAGAATCTATGAGCAGTTCTTC. The V call is TRBV27, the J call TRBJ2-1, with 10 bases matching TRBD2. Trimming removed 4 bases from V and 8 bases from J; junction bases left unmatched: 14. The CDR3 loop spans 17 amino acids. Germline CDR1 and CDR2: MNHEY and SMNVEV (reference sequence).

To note about this clone: The sample contains more than one DNA sequence encoding this CDR3. The chain combines TRBV19 with TRBJ1-1; 7 bases align to TRBD1. This CDR3 has 16 amino acids. J lost 2 bases, V lost 5 bases, and 11 bases had no gene match. Germline-derived CDR1 and CDR2 are LNHDA and SQIVND (reference sequence). The CDR3 sequence: CASSVPLTGLNTEAFF. The DNA for the CDR3 is TGTGCCAGTAGTGTTCCCTTGACAGGGCTTAACACTGAAGCTTTCTTT. Full variable domain (outside the CDR3, taken from reference TRBV19 and TRBJ1-1): DGGITQSPKYLFRKEGQNVTLSCEQNLNHDAMYWYRQDPGQGLRLIYYSQIVNDFQKGDIAEGYSVSREKKESFPLTVTSAQKNPTAFYLCASSVPLTGLNTEAFFGQGTRLTVV.

The chain combines TRBV10-1 with TRBJ2-7; 8 nucleotides match TRBD2. The length of the CDR3 is 12 residues. CDR1 and CDR2 (germline): WNHNN, SYGVQD (reference sequence). The CDR3 DNA reads TGCGCTAGCGGGACAAGCTCCTACGAGCAGTACTTC. This encodes CASGTSSYEQYF.

The gene calls are TRBV6-5 and TRBJ1-1; no firm D call. The CDR3 is 14 amino acids. Trimming took off 0 bases at V and 1 base at J, with 6 bases between the two ends. Germline CDR1 and CDR2: MNHEY and SVGAGI. The CDR3 here is CASSYSRENTEAFF. The CDR3 region has the DNA TGTGCCAGCAGTTACTCGAGAGAGAACACTGAAGCTTTCTTT.

This clone was recorded a few times. The chain is built from TRBV6-4 and TRBJ2-3; 11 bases match TRBD2. V dropped 6 bases and J dropped 4; count of bases not matched to a gene: 9. Germline lookup yields CDR1 MRHNA and CDR2 SNTAGT. CDR3 size: 16 residues. The CDR3 nucleotides read TGTGCCAGCAGAGAGGGGGCTAGCGGGGGGCCAGATACGCAGTATTTT. This gives the protein CASREGASGGPDTQYF.

In this sample, this clone turned up a few times. The V and J genes are TRBV28 and TRBJ2-7; D might be TRBD1 (5 bases). This CDR3 comprises 12 residues. V was shortened by 3 bases and J by 3 bases, with 6 bases between the two germline ends. Per germline, CDR1 MDHEN and CDR2 SYDVKM. This CDR3 reads CASSLGRYEQYF. CDR3 nucleotide sequence: TGTGCCAGCAGTTTGGGGCGCTACGAGCAGTACTTC.

The chain joins TRBV28 to TRBJ2-1, with a possible D match to TRBD2 (6 bases). The CDR3 runs 16 residues. In germline, CDR1 is MDHEN, CDR2 SYDVKM. Trimming removed 4 bases at V and 8 bases at J, with 21 bases between. Here the CDR3 DNA reads TGTGCCAGCAGTTCCTGGGTTAGCGGTCCCATGGATGAGCAGTTCTTC. This translates into CASSSWVSGPMDEQFF.

At least ten counts were recorded for this clone. The chain uses TRBV4-1 and TRBJ1-2, with D uncertain. CDR1 and CDR2 (germline): MGHRA, YSYEKL. The CDR3 has 15 amino acids. V lost 0 bases to trimming and J lost 4 bases, with 12 bases between them. DNA of the CDR3: TGCGCCAGCAGCCAAGACCCTGGCAGTATCTATGGCTACACCTTC. This translates into CASSQDPGSIYGYTF.

The genes are TRBV19 and TRBJ2-3; 11 nucleotides match TRBD2. With 7 bases clipped from V and 10 bases from J, the junction kept 13 bases outside the gene matches. Germline V gene lookup returns CDR1 LNHDA and CDR2 SQIVND (reference sequence). This CDR3 is 15 amino acids long. Written as DNA, the CDR3 is TGTGCCAGTACCGATCATTCCTCTAGCGGGAGGTCGCAGTATTTT. It translates to CASTDHSSSGRSQYF.

In its sample, this clone was seen a few times. The chain is built from TRBV5-1 and TRBJ1-3; 8 bases agree with TRBD1. Germline CDR1 is SGHRS and CDR2 is YFSETQ. The V and J ends lost 1 base and 1 base, in that order; junction bases with no gene match: 10. The CDR3 has 18 amino acids. The CDR3 loop is CASSLRTGQSESGNTIYF. The CDR3 nucleotides read TGCGCCAGCAGCTTGAGGACAGGGCAATCAGAATCTGGAAACACCATATATTTT.

The chain links TRBV7-8 to TRBJ2-1; D may be TRBD2 (6 bases). Trimming removed 3 bases from V and 4 bases from J, with 19 bases in between. CDR3 size: 17 residues. Germline V lookup: CDR1 SGHVS, CDR2 FQNEAQ. CDR3 protein: CASSFGGPGLGYNEQFF. CDR3 nucleotide sequence: TGTGCCAGCAGCTTCGGGGGTCCCGGATTGGGTTACAATGAGCAGTTCTTC.

As for this clone: This sample includes further DNA sequences coding for the same CDR3. This chain uses TRBV19 with TRBJ1-3; D not resolved. V dropped 4 bases and J dropped 1 base, with 11 bases sitting between them. This CDR3 has 15 amino acids. Looked up from germline, CDR1 is LNHDA and CDR2 is SQIVND (reference sequence). CDR3 sequence reads: CASSTVLFSGNTIYF. The DNA for the CDR3 is TGTGCCAGTAGTACCGTTCTGTTTTCTGGAAACACCATATATTTT.

This clone was found a few times. The chain carries TRBV21-1 and TRBJ1-5. TRBV21-1 is listed as a pseudogene. This CDR3 region has 16 residues. The CDR3 region has the DNA TGTGCCAGCAGCAAAGTAGAGGTTTATAGCAATCAGCCCCAGCATTTT. This gives the protein CASSKVEVYSNQPQHF.

The chain couples TRBV5-1 to TRBJ2-1; TRBD2 matches 16 bases. This CDR3 is built from 18 residues. The V and J ends lost 2 bases and 3 bases, in that order; junction bases with no gene match: 5. CDR1 SGHRS and CDR2 YFSETQ come from the germline V gene. The CDR3 region has the DNA TGCGCCAGCAGCTTCGGGACTAGCGGGAGGGCCGACTACAATGAGCAGTTCTTC. Amino acid sequence: CASSFGTSGRADYNEQFF.

The chain carries TRBV5-6 and TRBJ1-1; D ambiguous. This CDR3 has 13 residues. Trimming removed 0 bases at V and 3 bases at J, with 6 bases between. Germline-derived CDR1 and CDR2 are SGHDT and YYEEEE. The CDR3 loop is CASSLGAHTEAFF. CDR3 nucleotides: TGTGCCAGCAGCTTGGGGGCGCACACTGAAGCTTTCTTT.

A note on this clone: The sample contains more than one DNA sequence encoding this CDR3. The chain uses TRBV5-1 and TRBJ1-6; D not certain. The germline V gene encodes CDR1 SGHRS and CDR2 YFSETQ. CDR3 length: 14 amino acids. With 3 bases removed from V and 13 bases from J, the gap between germline ends came to 17 bases. This CDR3 reads CASSYEILQSPLHF. The CDR3 DNA is TGCGCCAGCAGCTATGAGATTCTTCAATCGCCCCTCCACTTT.

This clone was recorded a few times. The genes are TRBV7-9 and TRBJ2-7; 7 nucleotides match TRBD1. There are 15 residues in the CDR3. Germline values: CDR1 SEHNR, CDR2 FQNEAQ (reference sequence). V lost 1 base to trimming and J lost 4 bases; unmatched junction nucleotides: 7. CDR3 DNA: TGTGCCAGCAGCTTAGAGGGACAGCCTTATTACGAGCAGTACTTC. Its translation is CASSLEGQPYYEQYF.

The chain carries TRBV6-5 and TRBJ1-4; no clear D. CDR1 and CDR2 (germline): MNHEY, SVGAGI. With 8 bases removed from V and 0 bases from J, the gap between germline ends came to 10 bases. The CDR3 runs to 14 residues. This chain's CDR3 is CASERGATNEKLFF. In DNA form, the CDR3 reads TGTGCCAGCGAACGCGGAGCAACTAATGAAAAACTGTTTTTT.

This clone came up a few times. The rearrangement links TRBV5-4 to TRBJ1-4; 8 bases are shared with TRBD1. V was clipped by 0 bases and J by 7 bases; unmatched bases: 5. The CDR3 has 15 residues. Germline V CDR1 and CDR2: SGHNT, YYREEE (reference sequence). This CDR3 reads CASSLGTGSGEKLFF. CDR3 bases: TGTGCCAGCAGCTTGGGGACAGGGAGTGGTGAAAAACTGTTTTTT.

This clone has just a few counts. J is TRBJ2-7 and V is TRBV19; possible D gene TRBD2, 6 bases. This CDR3 region has 14 residues. The V end lost 5 bases, the J end lost 4 bases, and 15 bases lay between the germline ends. Germline CDR1 reads LNHDA; CDR2 reads SQIVND (reference sequence). CDR3 region: CASSPAGRPYEQYF. The CDR3 DNA is TGTGCCAGTAGTCCGGCGGGACGCCCTTACGAGCAGTACTTC.